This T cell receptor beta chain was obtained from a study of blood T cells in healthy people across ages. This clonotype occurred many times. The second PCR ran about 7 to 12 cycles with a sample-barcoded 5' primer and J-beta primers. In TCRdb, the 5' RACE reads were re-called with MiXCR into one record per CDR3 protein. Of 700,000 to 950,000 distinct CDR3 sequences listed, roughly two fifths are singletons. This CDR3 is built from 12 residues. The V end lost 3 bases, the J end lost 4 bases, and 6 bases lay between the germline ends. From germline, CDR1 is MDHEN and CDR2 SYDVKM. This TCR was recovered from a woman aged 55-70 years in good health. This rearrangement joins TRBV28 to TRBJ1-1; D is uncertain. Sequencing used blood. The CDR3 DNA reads TGTGCCAGCAGTTTTGAGGGCACTGAAGCTTTCTTT. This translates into CASSFEGTEAFF.